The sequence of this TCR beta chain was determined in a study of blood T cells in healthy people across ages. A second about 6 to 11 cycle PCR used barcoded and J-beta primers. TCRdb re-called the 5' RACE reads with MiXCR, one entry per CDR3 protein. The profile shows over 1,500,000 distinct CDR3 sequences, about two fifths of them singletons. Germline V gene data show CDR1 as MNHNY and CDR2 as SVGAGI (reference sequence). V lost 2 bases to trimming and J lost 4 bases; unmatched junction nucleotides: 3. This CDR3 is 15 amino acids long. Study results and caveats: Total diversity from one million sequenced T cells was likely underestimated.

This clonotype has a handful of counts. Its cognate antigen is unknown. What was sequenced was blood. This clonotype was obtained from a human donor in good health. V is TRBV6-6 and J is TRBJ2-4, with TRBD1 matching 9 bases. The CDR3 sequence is CASSYRTGEKNIQYF. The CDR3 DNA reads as TGTGCCAGCAGTTACAGGACAGGGGAGAAAAACATTCAGTACTTC.